A single sample gave rise to the 19 T cell receptor beta chains below, sequenced in a study of cytomegalovirus exposure and HLA in healthy donors. PCR primers comprised 60 Vbeta and 13 Jbeta primers. Sequencing used immunoSEQ multiplex PCR; TCRdb keeps in-frame clones, though not all of them. Among about 82,000 clones listed, around 77% were seen once. The sequenced sample was PBMCs. These receptors were taken from a man over 45 in good health and CMV-seronegative.

The chain links TRBV19 to TRBJ2-5; possibly TRBD2 for D (6 bases). CDR3 length equals 15 residues. CDR1 and CDR2 from the germline V gene are LNHDA and SQIVND (reference sequence). V was pared by 3 bases and J by 7 bases, with 18 bases between. CDR3 sequence (DNA): TGTGCCAGTAGTATTGTTGGGGACTTCGCGGGGACCCAGTACTTC. This encodes CASSIVGDFAGTQYF. The entire variable domain, with the rest obtained from reference TRBV19 and TRBJ2-5, is as follows: DGGITQSPKYLFRKEGQNVTLSCEQNLNHDAMYWYRQDPGQGLRLIYYSQIVNDFQKGDIAEGYSVSREKKESFPLTVTSAQKNPTAFYLCASSIVGDFAGTQYFGPGTRLLVL.

The gene calls are TRBV28 and TRBJ1-5; D perhaps matches TRBD1 (6 bases). V shed 2 bases and J shed 9 bases, with 14 bases lying between them. Germline V gene sequence: CDR1 MDHEN, CDR2 SYDVKM. The CDR3 is 14 amino acids. CDR3 amino acids: CASSLVQGSGPQHF. DNA of the CDR3: TGTGCCAGCAGTTTAGTCCAGGGGTCCGGGCCCCAGCATTTT. Filled out from reference TRBV28 and TRBJ1-5, the complete variable domain reads DVKVTQSSRYLVKRTGEKVFLECVQDMDHENMFWYRQDPGLGLRLIYFSYDVKMKEKGDIPEGYSVSREKKERFSLILESASTNQTSMYLCASSLVQGSGPQHFGDGTRLSIL.

The chain couples TRBV7-8 to TRBJ2-7, with a possible D match to TRBD2 (5 bases). V lost 4 bases and J 3 bases, leaving 13 bases between the germline ends. The CDR3 spans 14 residues. CDR1 and CDR2 from the germline V gene are SGHVS and FQNEAQ. The CDR3 reads CASSYRGHDYEQYF. The CDR3 DNA reads TGTGCCAGCAGCTACCGGGGTCACGACTACGAGCAGTACTTC.

CDR3 DNA: TGTGCCACCTCGGGCACAGATACGCAGTATTTT. The encoded protein is CATSGTDTQYF. The rearrangement links TRBV2 to TRBJ2-3; D is uncertain. V lost 10 bases to trimming and J lost 1 base, with 6 bases between them. Per the germline V gene, CDR1 is SNHLY and CDR2 is FYNNEI. This CDR3 spans 11 amino acids.

The V and J genes are TRBV28 and TRBJ2-7; perhaps TRBD2 as D (5 bases). Looked up from germline, CDR1 is MDHEN and CDR2 is SYDVKM. The CDR3 loop spans 15 amino acids. Trimming pared 6 bases from V and 4 bases from J, leaving 19 bases between. CDR3 bases: TGTGCCAGCAGCCAATACCTCGGAGAGGGATACGAGCAGTACTTC. This sequence encodes CASSQYLGEGYEQYF.

The V gene is TRBV11-2, the J gene TRBJ2-1; 11 nucleotides align to TRBD2. The V gene's germline CDR1 is SGHAT and CDR2 FQNNGV. With V trimmed by 1 base and J by 4 bases, 3 bases remained unmatched. This CDR3 contains 16 residues. CDR3 protein: CASSLVTSGAYNEQFF. DNA for the CDR3: TGTGCCAGCAGCTTAGTGACTAGCGGGGCTTACAATGAGCAGTTCTTC.

In this sample, this clone turned up once. The CDR3 sequence is CASSKAGGLTGELFF. In DNA, the CDR3 is TGTGCCAGCAGCAAAGCGGGGGGGCTTACCGGGGAGCTGTTTTTT. The V gene is TRBV5-5, the J gene TRBJ2-2, with 10 positions matching TRBD2. The length of the CDR3 is 15 residues. Looked up from germline, CDR1 is SGHKS and CDR2 is YYEKEE (reference sequence). J gave up 5 bases and V 4 bases, and 5 bases lay outside the gene matches.

This clone was seen just once. CDR3 sequence (DNA): TGTGCCAGTAGTACGGGACAGGCCAGGCTAGGGAGCAATCAGCCCCAGCATTTT. Amino acids: CASSTGQARLGSNQPQHF. This chain joins TRBV19 and TRBJ1-5; TRBD1 matches 8 bases. The CDR3 spans 18 residues. Germline V gene lookup returns CDR1 LNHDA and CDR2 SQIVND (reference sequence). Trimming removed 4 bases from V and 1 base from J; junction bases left unmatched: 12.

The chain recombines TRBV27 with TRBJ2-7, with unresolved D. Germline V gene sequence: CDR1 MNHEY, CDR2 SMNVEV (reference sequence). The V end was cut by 7 bases, the J end by 6 bases, with 19 bases between. The CDR3 loop spans 14 amino acids. The CDR3 DNA follows: TGTGCCAGCACCTCCTTAACGCGTACTCGCGAGCAGTACTTC. Translation: CASTSLTRTREQYF.

The rearrangement uses TRBV30 and TRBJ1-2; 10 bases map to TRBD1. The germline gives CDR1 GTSNPN, CDR2 SVGIG (reference sequence). Losses at the gene ends were 2 bases for V and 8 bases for J; bases not matched to a gene: 8. This CDR3 has 14 residues. Written as DNA, the CDR3 is TGTGCCTGGAGTCCAGGACAGGGGGGTTGGGGCTACACCTTC. Translating gives CAWSPGQGGWGYTF.

The chain recombines TRBV7-2 with TRBJ1-2; 9 bases are shared with TRBD1. From germline, CDR1 is SGHTA and CDR2 FQGNSA. The CDR3 has 15 residues. V gave up 0 bases and J gave up 7 bases; unmatched junction bases: 6. CDR3 residues: CASSLAFDRGGGYTF. In DNA form, the CDR3 reads TGTGCCAGCAGCTTAGCCTTCGACAGGGGGGGTGGCTACACCTTC. The full variable domain, rest sourced from reference TRBV7-2 and TRBJ1-2, is GAGVSQSPSNKVTEKGKDVELRCDPISGHTALYWYRQSLGQGLEFLIYFQGNSAPDKSGLPSDRFSAERTGGSVSTLTIQRTQQEDSAVYLCASSLAFDRGGGYTFGSGTRLTVV.

The chain is built from TRBV4-1 and TRBJ2-4, with D perhaps TRBD1 (6 bases). In germline, CDR1 is MGHRA, CDR2 YSYEKL. V was shortened by 4 bases and J by 1 base, with 14 bases between the two germline ends. The CDR3 loop spans 16 amino acids. The chain's CDR3 is CASSRSTGAAKNIQYF. The DNA for the CDR3 is TGCGCCAGCAGCCGATCGACAGGCGCTGCCAAAAACATTCAGTACTTC.

The rearrangement links TRBV5-1 to TRBJ2-7, with 8 bases identical to TRBD2. The CDR3 has 16 residues. With 0 bases clipped from V and 6 bases from J, the junction kept 11 bases outside the gene matches. In germline, CDR1 is SGHRS, CDR2 YFSETQ. As DNA, the CDR3 is TGCGCCAGCAGCTTGGGAAAGCGGGGGACCCCCTCCGAGCAGTACTTC. Translated: CASSLGKRGTPSEQYF.

The rearrangement joins TRBV5-3 to TRBJ2-1, with 8 positions matching TRBD1. TRBV5-3 is an ORF; its function is uncertain. V trimming: 6 bases; J trimming: 4 bases; junction bases outside the gene matches: 12. The CDR3 sequence is 16 residues long. DNA of the CDR3: TGTGCCAGAACCCGAGTTCCGACAGGGGAATACAATGAGCAGTTCTTC. It specifies CARTRVPTGEYNEQFF.

This clone was seen a few times. The chain has TRBV5-8 and TRBJ2-5, with a weak D call TRBD2 (5 bases). Germline CDR1 SGHTS, CDR2 YDEGEE. V was cut by 0 bases and J by 5 bases, with 23 bases left in between. CDR3 length equals 18 residues. CDR3 nucleotide sequence: TGTGCCAGCAGCTTGGCCAAGAGGACGGGTCCCGGACTGGAGACCCAGTACTTC. Translation: CASSLAKRTGPGLETQYF.

This chain uses TRBV28 with TRBJ1-5; 7 positions match TRBD1. J lost 2 bases, V lost 7 bases, and 8 bases had no gene match. This CDR3 is built from 15 residues. Germline values: CDR1 MDHEN, CDR2 SYDVKM. The CDR3 loop reads CASNRSGTGNQPQHF. Written as DNA, the CDR3 is TGTGCCAGCAATCGTTCCGGGACAGGCAATCAGCCCCAGCATTTT.

The rearrangement uses TRBV5-1 and TRBJ2-5, with TRBD1 matching 7 bases. The J call may not be correct, given that the DNA end is closer to TRBJ2-7. The CDR3 has 14 amino acids. Germline CDR1 is SGHRS and CDR2 is YFSETQ. In DNA, the CDR3 is TGCGCCAGCAGCGAGACAGGGTCAGGTTACGAGCAGTACTTC. It specifies CASSETGSGYEQYF.

The chain couples TRBV10-3 to TRBJ1-1; no clear D. Trimming removed 7 bases at V and 6 bases at J, with 9 bases between. The CDR3 runs to 11 residues. Germline V gene lookup returns CDR1 ENHRY and CDR2 SYGVKD. CDR3: CAIMRSAEAFF. CDR3 coding DNA: TGTGCCATCATGAGAAGCGCTGAAGCTTTCTTT.

Concerning this clone: A read error may produce the germline difference seen at one junction end. The rearrangement joins TRBV5-1 to TRBJ1-2; the match to TRBD1 covers 10 bases. CDR1 and CDR2 (germline): SGHRS, YFSETQ. This CDR3 spans 14 amino acids. DNA of the CDR3: TGCGCCAGCACCTTGACAGGGGGCCAGGGTGGCTACACCTTC. This encodes CASTLTGGQGGYTF.